This entry concerns a single TCR beta chain. Germline V gene lookup returns CDR1 LGHDT and CDR2 YNNKEL (reference sequence). The CDR3 length is 16 residues. The V and J ends lost 0 bases and 2 bases, in that order; junction bases with no gene match: 3. The sample originates from a study of blood T cell repertoires in COVID-19. On the study more broadly: From the United States, Italy and Spain came samples of acute and convalescent COVID-19. In each case, the material was cDNA or gDNA derived from T cells, B-cell-depleted T cells, or PBMCs.

In the original processing: Amplified reference gene primers provided the basis for estimating nucleated cell counts. Only in-frame clones appear in the TCRdb table, and some are missing; sequencing was by immunoSEQ multiplex PCR. V, J and clone size are those of that table, while D and trimming were read from the DNA. Of about 110,000 clones in the sample, 75% to 95% were seen once. The sample comprised peripheral blood. This chain uses TRBV3-1 (or the pseudogene TRBV3-2) with TRBJ2-7, with 11 bases fitting TRBD2. The sequence came from a woman aged 25 to 39 with acute or convalescent COVID-19. Here the CDR3 reads CASSQELAGEPYEQYF. CDR3 DNA: TGTGCCAGCAGCCAAGAACTAGCGGGAGAGCCCTACGAGCAGTACTTC.